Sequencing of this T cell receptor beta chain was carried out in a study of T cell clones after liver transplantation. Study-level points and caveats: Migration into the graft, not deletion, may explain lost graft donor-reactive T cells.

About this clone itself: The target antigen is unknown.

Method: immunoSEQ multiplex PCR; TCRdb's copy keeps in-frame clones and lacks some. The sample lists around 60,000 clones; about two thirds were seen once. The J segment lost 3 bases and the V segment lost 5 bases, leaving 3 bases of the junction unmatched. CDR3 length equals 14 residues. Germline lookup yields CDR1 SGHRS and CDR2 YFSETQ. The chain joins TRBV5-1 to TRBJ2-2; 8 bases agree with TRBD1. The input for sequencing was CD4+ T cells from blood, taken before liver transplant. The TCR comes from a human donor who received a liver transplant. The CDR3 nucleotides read TGCGCCAGCAGAGAGGACAGGGACACCGGGGAGCTGTTTTTT. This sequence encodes CASREDRDTGELFF.